Each of the 20 T cell receptor beta chains below was sequenced from the same sample in a study of OX40 agonist ivuxolimab in advanced cancers. The table came from immunoSEQ multiplex PCR; TCRdb's copy has only in-frame clones and leaves some out. The data contain 70,000 to 85,000 clones, around 83% of them seen just once; the ten biggest clones take up about 0.89%. The sample was CD4+ or CD8+ T cells sorted from blood, taken in a trial of the OX40 agonist ivuxolimab. The source of these receptors is an adult with an advanced solid tumor such as melanoma, head and neck, liver or kidney cancer.

The chain uses TRBV30 and TRBJ2-5; D unresolved. The CDR3 is 14 amino acids. Germline V gene lookup returns CDR1 GTSNPN and CDR2 SVGIG (reference sequence). With 2 bases removed from V and 0 bases from J, the gap between germline ends came to 10 bases. The DNA for the CDR3 is TGTGCCTGGAGTAAAACTGCCTACCAAGAGACCCAGTACTTC. Translated: CAWSKTAYQETQYF.

V is TRBV9 and J is TRBJ2-7, with 7 bases lining up with TRBD1. The CDR3 loop spans 14 amino acids. V lost 1 base to trimming and J lost 0 bases; unmatched junction nucleotides: 1. Germline V gene sequence: CDR1 SGDLS, CDR2 YYNGEE. The CDR3 spells CASSVQGDSYEQYF. CDR3 DNA sequence: TGTGCCAGCAGCGTACAGGGGGACTCCTACGAGCAGTACTTC.

The chain is built from TRBV4-1 and TRBJ1-1, with 10 nucleotides matching TRBD1. Losses at the gene ends were 3 bases for V and 5 bases for J; bases not matched to a gene: 6. Looked up from germline, CDR1 is MGHRA and CDR2 is YSYEKL. This CDR3 has 15 amino acids. The chain's CDR3 is CASSQGQGKGTEAFF. CDR3 DNA: TGCGCCAGCAGCCAGGGACAGGGGAAGGGGACTGAAGCTTTCTTT.

The chain is built from TRBV2 and TRBJ1-1; 7 bases map to TRBD1. CDR3 size: 12 residues. Germline-derived CDR1 and CDR2 are SNHLY and FYNNEI. Germline trimming cut 5 bases from V and 10 bases from J; bases unmatched to any gene: 7. For the CDR3, the DNA is TGTGCCAGCAGTACCACAGGGGACGGAGCTTTCTTT. Its protein is CASSTTGDGAFF.

This chain links TRBV7-2 with TRBJ2-1; 7 bases line up with TRBD1. Germline CDR1 is SGHTA and CDR2 is FQGNSA. This CDR3 spans 15 amino acids. Trimming at V came to 4 bases and at J to 2 bases, leaving 5 bases not matched to a gene. The CDR3 here is CASSSHRGPYNEQFF. In DNA form, the CDR3 reads TGTGCCAGCAGCTCGCACAGGGGTCCCTACAATGAGCAGTTCTTC.

This clone was observed a single time. The V gene is TRBV5-1, the J gene TRBJ1-1; possible D gene TRBD1, 5 bases. Germline-derived CDR1 and CDR2 are SGHRS and YFSETQ. The CDR3 runs to 14 residues. Trimming pared 4 bases from V and 0 bases from J, leaving 10 bases between. The CDR3 here is CASSPGPLNTEAFF. The CDR3 DNA is TGCGCCAGCAGCCCGGGACCGTTGAACACTGAAGCTTTCTTT.

The rearrangement joins TRBV6-5 to TRBJ1-5, with D tentatively TRBD1 (6 bases). This CDR3 has 14 residues. The ends were cut back, 6 bases at V and 5 bases at J, with 14 bases in the middle. Germline V CDR1 and CDR2: MNHEY, SVGAGI. CDR3 sequence: CASRDRTWDQPQHF. The CDR3 DNA follows: TGTGCCAGCAGAGACAGGACCTGGGATCAGCCCCAGCATTTT.

The table lists this clone with a count of one. CDR3 in DNA: TGTGCCAGCAGTTCCCGACAGGGGCCCACCTTAGGAAAACTGTTTTTT. This translates into CASSSRQGPTLGKLFF. This chain uses TRBV6-5 with TRBJ1-4, with 8 bases identical to TRBD1. This CDR3 is 16 amino acids long. Trimming at V came to 4 bases and at J to 10 bases, leaving 14 bases not matched to a gene. Germline loops: CDR1 MNHEY, CDR2 SVGAGI.

V gene TRBV18 combines with J gene TRBJ2-1; 10 nucleotides agree with TRBD2. CDR1 is KGHSH and CDR2 is LQKENI in the germline V gene. Losses at the gene ends were 3 bases for V and 0 bases for J; bases not matched to a gene: 2. The CDR3 has 16 residues. CDR3 amino acids: CASSPPSGSSYNEQFF. DNA of the CDR3: TGTGCCAGCTCACCCCCTAGCGGGAGCTCCTACAATGAGCAGTTCTTC.

V is TRBV12-5 and J is TRBJ1-1; no clear D gene. The CDR3 is made up of 16 amino acids. Germline V CDR1 and CDR2: LGHNT, FRNRAP. V shed 0 bases and J shed 0 bases, with 11 bases lying between them. DNA for the CDR3: TGTGCTAGTGGTTTGGTACTTGGGCAGGTGAACACTGAAGCTTTCTTT. This sequence encodes CASGLVLGQVNTEAFF.

This chain links TRBV5-5 with TRBJ2-1, with 9 nucleotides matching TRBD1. Germline lookup yields CDR1 SGHKS and CDR2 YYEKEE (reference sequence). The J segment lost 3 bases and the V segment lost 3 bases, leaving 4 bases of the junction unmatched. The CDR3 length is 15 residues. CDR3 residues: CASSSRDRVYNEQFF. The CDR3 nucleotides are TGTGCCAGCAGCTCCCGGGACAGGGTCTACAATGAGCAGTTCTTC. Full variable domain (rest looked up from reference TRBV5-5 and TRBJ2-1): DAGVTQSPTHLIKTRGQQVTLRCSPISGHKSVSWYQQVLGQGPQFIFQYYEKEERGRGNFPDRFSARQFPNYSSELNVNALLLGDSALYLCASSSRDRVYNEQFFGPGTRLTVL.

V usage is TRBV28 and J usage is TRBJ1-5; 8 nucleotides match TRBD1. The length of the CDR3 is 15 residues. Losses at the gene ends were 5 bases for V and 2 bases for J; bases not matched to a gene: 5. The V gene's germline CDR1 is MDHEN and CDR2 SYDVKM. The CDR3 is CASSPDRGGNQPQHF. For the CDR3, the DNA is TGTGCCAGCAGTCCTGACAGGGGAGGCAATCAGCCCCAGCATTTT.

V gene TRBV6-5 combines with J gene TRBJ1-2; tentatively, D is TRBD1 (6 bases). Germline CDR1 MNHEY, CDR2 SVGAGI. The CDR3 has 14 amino acids. V gave up 0 bases and J gave up 3 bases, with 8 bases separating them. The CDR3 sequence: CASSYSAGDYGYTF. Written as DNA, the CDR3 is TGTGCCAGCAGTTACTCGGCAGGGGACTATGGCTACACCTTC.

This clone was recorded only once. V is TRBV7-2 and J is TRBJ2-6; 10 bases are a match to TRBD1. V lost 6 bases to trimming and J lost 2 bases; unmatched junction nucleotides: 4. CDR3 length: 16 residues. Germline V lookup: CDR1 SGHTA, CDR2 FQGNSA. CDR3 sequence (DNA): TGTGCCAGCAGTAGACAGGGGGCTGCTGGGGCCAACGTCCTGACTTTC. Translating it yields CASSRQGAAGANVLTF.

V gene TRBV5-1 combines with J gene TRBJ2-7; D remains unclear. The V end lost 3 bases, the J end lost 0 bases, and 4 bases lay between the germline ends. This CDR3 region has 12 residues. Germline CDR1 and CDR2: SGHRS and YFSETQ. CDR3 DNA: TGCGCCAGCAGCTCAAGCTCCTACGAGCAGTACTTC. The encoded protein is CASSSSSYEQYF.

A single count supports this clone. The chain recombines TRBV6-5 with TRBJ1-5; TRBD1 matches at 7 bases. After removal of 5 bases from V and 4 bases from J, the junction contained 8 bases not matched to a gene. CDR3 size: 15 residues. Germline lookup yields CDR1 MNHEY and CDR2 SVGAGI. The DNA for the CDR3 is TGTGCCAGCAGTCGTTCGGACAGGACGAATCAGCCCCAGCATTTT. Amino acid sequence: CASSRSDRTNQPQHF.

This rearrangement joins TRBV7-9 to TRBJ1-6; D might be TRBD1 (5 bases). This CDR3 contains 15 residues. The V and J ends lost 5 bases and 0 bases respectively, with 8 bases between them. Germline-derived CDR1 and CDR2 are SEHNR and FQNEAQ (reference sequence). The CDR3 bases are TGTGCCAGCAGCCCAGGGACCTCCTATAATTCACCCCTCCACTTT. Protein product: CASSPGTSYNSPLHF.

The chain joins TRBV5-1 to TRBJ2-3; the D is unclear. The ends were cut back, 0 bases at V and 0 bases at J, with 11 bases in the middle. From germline, CDR1 is SGHRS and CDR2 YFSETQ. The CDR3 is 16 amino acids. Here the CDR3 DNA reads TGCGCCAGCAGCTTGGAAGGCGACCAAAGCACAGATACGCAGTATTTT. The encoded protein is CASSLEGDQSTDTQYF.

The chain combines TRBV7-8 with TRBJ2-1, with 8 bases identical to TRBD2. This CDR3 is 16 amino acids long. Trimming cost V 2 bases and J 0 bases; bases outside gene matches: 3. Per germline, CDR1 SGHVS and CDR2 FQNEAQ. The CDR3 bases are TGTGCCAGCAGCTTAAGTAGCGGGACCTCCTACAATGAGCAGTTCTTC. The encoded protein is CASSLSSGTSYNEQFF.

V gene TRBV9 combines with J gene TRBJ1-1; 8 bases match TRBD1. V was clipped by 3 bases and J by 8 bases; unmatched bases: 12. The CDR3 runs 15 residues. Germline V gene sequence: CDR1 SGDLS, CDR2 YYNGEE. CDR3 amino acids: CASSGAGGAGVEAFF. CDR3 bases: TGTGCCAGCAGCGGCGCAGGGGGCGCGGGAGTGGAAGCTTTCTTT.